Following are 21 T cell receptor beta chains from one sample sequenced in a study of blood T cells in healthy people across ages. A second PCR, run for roughly 7 to 11 cycles, used a sample-barcoded 5' primer plus a J-beta primer mix. TCRdb used MiXCR to reprocess the 5' RACE reads, holding one entry per CDR3 protein. The sample gives 1.2 million to 1.5 million distinct CDR3 sequences, roughly 64% of which show up once; 6.5% to 8.5% is in the top ten. Sequenced input: blood. Receptors originate from a man aged 18 to 35 in good health.

The V and J genes are TRBV11-2 and TRBJ2-1; D gene uncertain. CDR1 and CDR2 from the germline V gene are SGHAT and FQNNGV. The CDR3 length is 16 residues. The ends were cut back, 5 bases at V and 0 bases at J, with 14 bases in the middle. CDR3 nucleotides: TGTGCCAGCAGCCGCTTGGTGATGGCCTCCTACAATGAGCAGTTCTTC. Translating it yields CASSRLVMASYNEQFF.

The J gene is TRBJ1-5, the V gene TRBV12-3 or TRBV12-4; tentatively, D is TRBD1 (5 bases). V was trimmed by 5 bases and J by 0 bases, leaving 11 bases between them. The CDR3 loop spans 15 amino acids. CDR3 coding DNA: TGTGCCAGCAGTCAGGGCGATTATAGCAATCAGCCCCAGCATTTT. Its translation: CASSQGDYSNQPQHF.

The gene calls are TRBV2 and TRBJ1-2; 8 bases match TRBD1. V trimming: 7 bases; J trimming: 5 bases; junction bases outside the gene matches: 12. Germline V gives CDR1 SNHLY, CDR2 FYNNEI. The CDR3 consists of 15 residues. CDR3 in amino acids: CASKVSTGEGYGYTF. The CDR3, as DNA: TGTGCCAGCAAGGTCTCGACAGGGGAGGGATATGGCTACACCTTC. Based on the CDR3 plus reference TRBV2 and TRBJ1-2, the full variable domain is EPEVTQTPSHQVTQMGQEVILRCVPISNHLYFYWYRQILGQKVEFLVSFYNNEISEKSEIFDDQFSVERPDGSNFTLKIRSTKLEDSAMYFCASKVSTGEGYGYTFGSGTRLTVV.

The V and J genes are TRBV6-2 or TRBV6-3 and TRBJ2-1; maybe TRBD2 (6 bases). The V end was cut by 5 bases, the J end by 5 bases, with 13 bases between. The germline V gene encodes CDR1 MNHEY and CDR2 SVGEGT. This CDR3 region has 14 residues. The CDR3 is CASSQLSGDNEQFF. The CDR3 nucleotides are TGTGCCAGCAGTCAACTTAGCGGTGACAATGAGCAGTTCTTC.

In its sample, this clonotype was seen a few times. This chain joins TRBV20-1 and TRBJ2-3, with TRBD2 matching 10 bases. The CDR3 runs to 16 residues. V trimming: 3 bases; J trimming: 4 bases; junction bases outside the gene matches: 10. CDR1 and CDR2 from the germline V gene are DFQATT and SNEGSKA (reference sequence). CDR3 region: CSASPSGLAFPDTQYF. The CDR3 nucleotides are TGCAGTGCTAGTCCCTCGGGACTAGCGTTCCCAGATACGCAGTATTTT.

The J gene is TRBJ1-2, the V gene TRBV20-1; D is unclear. This CDR3 region has 12 residues. Trimming stripped 4 bases from V and 6 bases from J, with 12 bases between. Germline V lookup: CDR1 DFQATT, CDR2 SNEGSKA (reference sequence). CDR3 nucleotides: TGCAGTGCTATAGAGGTCCAAGATGGCTACACCTTC. Protein: CSAIEVQDGYTF.

The chain carries TRBV10-3 and TRBJ2-7; no firm D call. The V gene's germline CDR1 is ENHRY and CDR2 SYGVKD. CDR3 length: 11 amino acids. Trimming removed 10 bases from V and 0 bases from J, with 7 bases in between. The CDR3 region is CATGFSYEQYF. The DNA of the CDR3 is TGTGCCACAGGCTTCTCCTACGAGCAGTACTTC.

This chain connects TRBV27 to TRBJ1-1; D might be TRBD1 (5 bases). The V gene lost 1 base and the J gene lost 1 base, with 13 bases spanning the gap. The CDR3 loop spans 16 amino acids. The germline CDR1 and CDR2 sequences are MNHEY and SMNVEV (reference sequence). The CDR3 DNA follows: TGTGCCAGCAGTTTATGGGGCAGAACTTGGAACACTGAAGCTTTCTTT. Translation: CASSLWGRTWNTEAFF.

The V call is TRBV15, the J call TRBJ2-7; D might be TRBD2 (6 bases). Germline V gene lookup returns CDR1 LNHNV and CDR2 YYDKDF (reference sequence). This CDR3 has 14 residues. Deletions cut 0 bases from V and 10 bases from J, with 16 bases between. The CDR3 DNA is TGTGCCACCAGCAGAGATATGGGAGGTGGTAAACAGTACTTC. Protein: CATSRDMGGGKQYF.

The chain has TRBV20-1 and TRBJ1-3, with TRBD1 identical over 8 bases. The ends lost 3 bases at V and 2 bases at J; junction bases unmatched: 3. This CDR3 has 14 residues. CDR1 DFQATT and CDR2 SNEGSKA come from the germline V gene (reference sequence). This CDR3 reads CSARMGQAGNTIYF. The DNA for the CDR3 is TGCAGTGCTAGGATGGGACAGGCTGGAAACACCATATATTTT.

This chain joins TRBV2 and TRBJ1-4, with no clear D. Trimming took off 3 bases at V and 11 bases at J, with 13 bases between the two ends. Germline assignment: CDR1 SNHLY and CDR2 FYNNEI. The CDR3 runs to 13 residues. DNA for the CDR3: TGTGCCAGCAGTGACCCCATTTACTATAAACTGTTTTTT. This translates into CASSDPIYYKLFF.

The V call is TRBV3-1, the J call TRBJ2-7, with D unclear. The CDR3 consists of 14 residues. The germline V gene has CDR1 LGHDT and CDR2 YNNKEL (reference sequence). The germline V and J ends were trimmed by 4 bases and 7 bases, with 17 bases remaining between them. CDR3 in DNA: TGTGCCAGCAGCCCCCCGGCGATTCACAATGAGCAGTACTTC. It specifies CASSPPAIHNEQYF.

The CDR3 reads CASSQDQESSQYF. CDR3 DNA: TGCGCCAGCAGCCAAGATCAGGAAAGCTCTCAGTACTTC. The chain couples TRBV4-3 to TRBJ2-4, with no clear D. The CDR3 extends over 13 amino acids. The V end was cut by 0 bases, the J end by 12 bases, with 12 bases between. Germline assignment: CDR1 LGHNA and CDR2 YSLEER.

This rearrangement joins TRBV9 to TRBJ2-7, with D perhaps TRBD2 (6 bases). This CDR3 contains 16 residues. Germline lookup yields CDR1 SGDLS and CDR2 YYNGEE. V lost 0 bases and J 3 bases, leaving 16 bases between the germline ends. CDR3: CASSVDGGTANYEQYF. The CDR3 DNA is TGTGCCAGCAGCGTAGATGGGGGGACGGCAAACTACGAGCAGTACTTC.

This sequence joins TRBV12-3 or TRBV12-4 and TRBJ1-5; D is perhaps TRBD1 (5 bases). The CDR3 extends over 14 amino acids. V was trimmed by 3 bases and J by 7 bases, leaving 13 bases between them. In nucleotides, the CDR3 is TGTGCCAGCAGTTTTCCTCCAGGGAAGCAGCCCCAGCATTTT. This sequence encodes CASSFPPGKQPQHF.

This clonotype came up a few times. The rearrangement uses TRBV27 and TRBJ2-3; D is uncertain. The CDR3 covers 14 residues. Trimming removed 1 base from V and 1 base from J, with 6 bases in between. Germline CDR1 is MNHEY and CDR2 is SMNVEV (reference sequence). CDR3 amino acids: CASSLWTGTDTQYF. The DNA for the CDR3 is TGTGCCAGCAGTTTATGGACGGGCACAGATACGCAGTATTTT.

This clonotype was seen only a few times. The V and J genes are TRBV27 and TRBJ2-1; a possible D gene is TRBD1 (5 bases). Germline-derived CDR1 and CDR2 are MNHEY and SMNVEV (reference sequence). Trimming left V 6 bases short and J 10 bases short, with 16 bases between. The CDR3 contains 13 residues. This chain's CDR3 is CASSPLLGHEQFF. The CDR3 DNA follows: TGTGCCAGCAGCCCCTTATTAGGACACGAGCAGTTCTTC.

The chain links TRBV7-6 to TRBJ1-5; TRBD1 might be the D (6 bases). Trimming shortened V by 5 bases and J by 5 bases, and 13 bases separated the two germline ends. The CDR3 is made up of 14 amino acids. Germline V gene data show CDR1 as SGHVS and CDR2 as FNYEAQ. The CDR3 region has the DNA TGTGCCAGCAGCCCTGGGGGGGGGCATCAGCCCCAGCATTTT. Translated, it gives CASSPGGGHQPQHF.

The chain recombines TRBV11-2 with TRBJ1-6, with 10 bases that match TRBD1. Trimming took 5 bases from V and 9 from J; bases not matched to a gene: 7. The germline V gene has CDR1 SGHAT and CDR2 FQNNGV. This CDR3 is built from 15 residues. Written as DNA, the CDR3 is TGTGCCAGCAGCGCTTCCGGGACAGGGGTTTCACCCCTCCACTTT. This encodes CASSASGTGVSPLHF.

V usage is TRBV11-3 and J usage is TRBJ2-3, with TRBD1 matching over 9 bases. Trimming cost V 5 bases and J 7 bases; bases outside gene matches: 4. The CDR3 is 13 residues long. Germline CDR1 is SGHNT and CDR2 is YENEEA. The CDR3 loop is CASSQGQGNTQYF. DNA for the CDR3: TGTGCCAGCAGCCAGGGACAGGGCAATACGCAGTATTTT.

This clonotype was seen more than once but under ten times. V gene TRBV9 combines with J gene TRBJ2-3, with D possibly being TRBD1 (5 bases). Looked up from germline, CDR1 is SGDLS and CDR2 is YYNGEE. The germline V and J ends were trimmed by 4 bases and 6 bases, with 12 bases remaining between them. This CDR3 contains 13 residues. CDR3 coding DNA: TGTGCCAGCAGCTCCAGGGTATCCGATACGCAGTATTTT. Protein sequence: CASSSRVSDTQYF.